This TCR beta chain was identified in a study of shared T cell receptors in the human thymus. The CDR3 totals 15 residues. The V gene's germline CDR1 is SGHRS and CDR2 YFSETQ. Between the trimmed V and J ends, which lost 5 bases and 4 bases, there was a span of 19 bases. The assay was immunoSEQ multiplex PCR, and TCRdb's table has in-frame clones only and misses some. This sample has some 760,000 clones; over 75% occur once, and the top ten carry 0.0095% to 0.011%. Another study also made use of these data, one on human thymus T cells. That work adds: Thymic as well as blood repertoires seemed to favor certain V and J genes unevenly. Related work found strong thymic repertoire overlap between unrelated individuals.

The TCR comes from a girl less than two years old with a congenital heart defect. The specimen sequenced was thymocytes. The chain couples TRBV5-1 to TRBJ2-7; TRBD2 might be the D (7 bases). The CDR3 bases are TGCGCCAGCAGGAGGGGCGGGGGCCCTAATTACGAGCAGTACTTC. This gives the protein CASRRGGGPNYEQYF.